The sequence of this T cell receptor (beta chain) was determined in a study of Tregs in tolerant kidney transplant recipients (dated by TCRdb to between 2018 and 2020). Notes on the research overall: The transplants used related donors along with nonmyeloablative bone marrow transplantation, and in the human trials mixed chimerism was transient. TCRbeta sequencing was used in the study to identify donor-specific regulatory T cells before combined kidney and bone marrow transplantation, and the identified cells were then tracked after transplant.

Genomic DNA was extracted from sorted cells with the QIAGEN DNeasy Blood and Tissue Kit for TCRbeta CDR3 sequencing. High-throughput TCRbeta CDR3 sequencing, including PCR amplification with bias correction and internal controls, was performed commercially through immunoSEQ. The original pipeline was this. Unique productive TCRbeta sequences were defined by CDR3 nucleotide sequence where primers matched, and otherwise by CDR3 amino acid sequence together with Vbeta and Jbeta genes. Sorting error was corrected by removing sequences shared between sorted populations at a frequency ratio of 2:1 or less, and the remaining shared sequences were assigned to the higher population. A sequence was defined as donor-reactive if the sequence was expanded at least 5-fold in CFSE-low cells compared with unstimulated cells and had a frequency of at least 0.01% in CFSE-low cells. Repertoire divergence was quantified by Jensen-Shannon divergence calculated from the top 100 TCRbeta sequences ranked by frequency. For any sample with multiple sequencing runs, sorting error was corrected in each run separately before the runs were pooled. TCRdb re-hosts the immuneACCESS table, in-frame sequences only. Its copies lack some clones; in the studies checked, an unresolved V gene accounts for under half of them, and the cause for the rest is not known. The V and J calls and clone size come from that table; D and trimming were worked out from the DNA. The sample includes 100,000 to 120,000 clones, with 90% observed a single time. The ten largest clones capture 0.34% of the sample.

As for this clone: Its antigen is currently not known. Within one base of it there is no much larger clone, and no base qualities were kept.

Overall results and qualifications from the work: For some patients, the PCR primers changed as time went on, which meant samples from those patients could not be compared with one another at the nucleotide level. Biological reproducibility was not examined directly, but technical replication error appeared to be minimal. In tolerant patients, donor-specific Tregs expanded more than Tregs overall, which suggests antigen-driven rather than nonspecific expansion. The study was limited by small patient numbers, and the findings need validation in larger populations and under other immunosuppression protocols. Expanding Tregs with activated donor B cells appeared to identify the most biologically relevant and donor-specific TCRbeta repertoire.

The time point label corresponds to: blood sample drawn before combined kidney and bone marrow transplant. Unstimulated Tregs (CD4+CD25+CD127-), CD4+ non-Tregs (CD4+CD25-), CD4 and CD8 cells were FACS-sorted from thawed PBMCs. The patients were a handful of recipients of combined kidney and bone marrow transplants from the ITN036ST trial, and samples were available only for these trial subjects. Healthy control blood was processed to PBMCs with a Ficoll density gradient and then cryopreserved, whereas patient PBMCs were collected both before and after transplant. The CDR3, from cysteine to phenylalanine, totals 14 residues. Only CDR3 DNA remains: 42 bases, in frame from the first base. The germline V gene supplies CDR1 SNHLY and CDR2 FYNNEI. V gives up 6 bases and J gives up 2 bases, and the segment between their germline ends measures 13 bases.

Sequencing was performed on CD4+ T cells from blood, taken before the transplant. This TCR was sampled from a human donor who received a combined kidney and bone marrow transplant. The V and J genes are TRBV2 and TRBJ1-2, with TRBD1 tentatively as D gene (6 bases match). The encoded CDR3 is CASRAGQLNYGYTF. The DNA sequence reads TGTGCCAGCAGAGCGGGACAACTAAACTATGGCTACACCTTC.